The T cell receptor beta chain under discussion was sequenced for a study of T-cell reconstitution after alpha-beta-depleted transplantation in children. In its sample, this clonotype was seen a few times. A library of TCRbeta sequences, prepared with unique molecular identifiers, was generated. TCRdb re-called the PCR reads with MiXCR, one entry per CDR3 protein. Of about 370,000 distinct CDR3 sequences listed, roughly 20% were seen once; the top ten hold around 4%. The germline V gene encodes CDR1 DFQATT and CDR2 SNEGSKA (reference sequence). The V end lost 6 bases, the J end lost 4 bases, and 16 bases lay between the germline ends. The CDR3 is made up of 13 amino acids.

Sequenced here: PBMCs from the stem cell graft donor, sampled from the stem cell graft. The V call is TRBV20-1, the J call TRBJ2-7; maybe TRBD1 (6 bases). This receptor was taken from a human donor who donated a stem cell graft to a child with acute myeloid leukemia. The CDR3: CSARRDIIYEQYF. The CDR3 DNA reads as TGCAGTGCCCGACGGGACATAATTTACGAGCAGTACTTC.